Here is one TCR beta chain with its context. The entry originates in a study of blood T cell repertoires in COVID-19. The overall study: In each case, the material was cDNA or gDNA derived from T cells, B-cell-depleted T cells, or PBMCs.

In the source study's methods: Reference gene primer amplification gave estimated nucleated cell counts. Repertoires were generated with immunoSEQ multiplex PCR, while TCRdb's copy carries only in-frame clones and drops some. The DNA gave D and trimming, while V, J and clone size come from that table. This sample has roughly 250,000 clones, with about 79% found just once. This CDR3 comprises 12 residues. The junction had 1 base not matched to a gene; V was cut back by 5 bases and J by 3 bases. Sequencing was done on a sample of peripheral blood. This TCR was sampled from an elderly woman with acute or convalescent COVID-19. The V gene is TRBV12-3 or TRBV12-4, the J gene TRBJ2-7; 7 bases are a match to TRBD1. CDR3 sequence (DNA): TGTGCCAGCAGTCGGGACAGCTACGAGCAGTACTTC. Its protein is CASSRDSYEQYF.